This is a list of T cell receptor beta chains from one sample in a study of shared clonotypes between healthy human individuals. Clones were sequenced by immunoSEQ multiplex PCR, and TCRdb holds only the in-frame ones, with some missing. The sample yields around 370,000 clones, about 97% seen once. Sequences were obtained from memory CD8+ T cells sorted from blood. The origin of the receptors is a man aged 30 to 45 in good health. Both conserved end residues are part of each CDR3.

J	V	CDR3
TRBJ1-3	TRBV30	CTMGYFSGNTIYF
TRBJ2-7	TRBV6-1	CASSETVQLAYEQYF
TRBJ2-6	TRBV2	CASPRGPSSGANVLTF
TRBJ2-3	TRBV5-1	CASSLGGHTDTQYF
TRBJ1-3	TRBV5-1	CASSLDSLTGNTIYF
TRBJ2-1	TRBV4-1	CASRSGVYNNEQFF
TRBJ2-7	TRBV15	CATSSSGTGTGEQYF
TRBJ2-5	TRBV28	CASSFSGGTGETQYF
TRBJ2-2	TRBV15	CATSRGVTGELFF
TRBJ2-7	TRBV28	CASNLGASGTYEQYF
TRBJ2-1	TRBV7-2	CASRGRLSYNEQFF
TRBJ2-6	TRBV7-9	CASSLFSSSGANVLTF
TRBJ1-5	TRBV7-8	CASSLDPGQGNQPQHF
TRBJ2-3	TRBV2	CASSASGSITDTQYF
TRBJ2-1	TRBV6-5	CASKRQSSYNEQFF
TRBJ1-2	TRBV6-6	CASSYPGQGNYGYTF
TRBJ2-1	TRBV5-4	CASSLGGQGRVAGEQFF
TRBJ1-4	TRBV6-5	CASSFTAASWEKLFF
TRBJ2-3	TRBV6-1	CAITSGSRGTDTQYF
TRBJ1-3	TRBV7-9	CASSSSGISGNTIYF
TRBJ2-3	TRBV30	CAWSEVDTQYF
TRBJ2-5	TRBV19	CASSPTGARETQYF
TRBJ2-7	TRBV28	CASSLASGRAEQYF
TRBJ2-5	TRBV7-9	CASRQNRGQETQYF
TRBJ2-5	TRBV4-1	CASSQVGLAGETQYF
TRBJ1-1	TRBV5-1	CASSLDRGNTEAFF
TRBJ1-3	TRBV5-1	CASSWTASGNTIYF
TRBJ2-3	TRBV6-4	CASSLSDRPTDTQYF
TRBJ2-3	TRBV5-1	CASSLAGGTDTQYF
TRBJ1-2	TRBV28	CASSLRGARNYGYTF
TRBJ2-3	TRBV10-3	CAIGSRGRKDTQYF
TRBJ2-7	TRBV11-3	CASSSPRVKHYEQYF
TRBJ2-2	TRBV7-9	CASSLDRGRTGELFF
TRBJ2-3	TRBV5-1	CASSRDSSSTDTQYF
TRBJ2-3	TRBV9	CASSVLFTRSTDTQYF
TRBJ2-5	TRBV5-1	CASSLYRGGETQYF
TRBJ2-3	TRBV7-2	CASSLVSTDTQYF
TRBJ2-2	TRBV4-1	CASSQIRDTGELFF
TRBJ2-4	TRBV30	CAWSPGTGSKNIQYF
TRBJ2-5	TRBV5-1	CASSYLADEETQYF
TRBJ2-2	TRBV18	CASSPWDTGELFF
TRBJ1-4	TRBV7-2	CASSLTASNEKLFF
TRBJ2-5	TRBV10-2	CASSDVREDGTQYF
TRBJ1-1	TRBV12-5	CASGWTGGTEAFF
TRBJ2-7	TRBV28	CASSFQQTPNRGQYF
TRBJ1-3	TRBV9	CASSGGNTIYF
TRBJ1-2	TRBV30	CAWSTGQGAGYTF
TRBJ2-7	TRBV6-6	CASSSGTGVYEQYF
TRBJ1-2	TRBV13	CASSRTGLGYTF
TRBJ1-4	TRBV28	CASRTPLGKLFF
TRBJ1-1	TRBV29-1	CSVEKHTQGTNEAFF
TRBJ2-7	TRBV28	CASTGGPGQYF
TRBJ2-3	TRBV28	CASSHAPGQVTDTQYF
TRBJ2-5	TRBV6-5	CASSLTGGGETQYF
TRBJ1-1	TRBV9	CASSPRQPLGTEAFF
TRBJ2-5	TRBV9	CASSVGGAQETQYF
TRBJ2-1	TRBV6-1	CASRALSYNEQFF